These 21 T cell receptor beta chains originate from one sample sequenced in a study of blood T cell repertoires in COVID-19. Data came from immunoSEQ multiplex PCR; TCRdb stores just in-frame clones and leaves some out. The sample yields tens of thousands of clones, around nine tenths seen once. What was sequenced was peripheral blood. These receptors came from a man aged 35 to 55 with COVID-19, enrolled during active disease.

The V gene is TRBV5-1, the J gene TRBJ2-4; D is unclear. V was clipped by 4 bases and J by 4 bases, with 12 bases between them. Germline CDR1 SGHRS, CDR2 YFSETQ. The CDR3 contains 14 residues. The CDR3 DNA sequence: TGCGCCAGCAGCCTGACCCCGGGTAAAAACATTCAGTACTTC. This codes for CASSLTPGKNIQYF. The full variable domain, with the rest looked up from reference TRBV5-1 and TRBJ2-4, is KAGVTQTPRYLIKTRGQQVTLSCSPISGHRSVSWYQQTPGQGLQFLFEYFSETQRNKGNFPGRFSGRQFSNSRSEMNVSTLELGDSALYLCASSLTPGKNIQYFGAGTRLSVL.

This chain joins TRBV5-1 and TRBJ2-3, with 8 bases fitting TRBD1. Trimming cost V 4 bases and J 1 base; bases outside gene matches: 2. CDR3 length equals 14 residues. Looked up from germline, CDR1 is SGHRS and CDR2 is YFSETQ. Here the CDR3 DNA reads TGCGCCAGCAGCAAGGGACAGGGCACAGATACGCAGTATTTT. Translating gives CASSKGQGTDTQYF. Drawing the rest from reference TRBV5-1 and TRBJ2-3, the complete variable domain is KAGVTQTPRYLIKTRGQQVTLSCSPISGHRSVSWYQQTPGQGLQFLFEYFSETQRNKGNFPGRFSGRQFSNSRSEMNVSTLELGDSALYLCASSKGQGTDTQYFGPGTRLTVL.

This clone turned up a few times. J is TRBJ2-5 and V is TRBV12-5; 10 bases align to TRBD1. Germline assignment: CDR1 LGHNT and CDR2 FRNRAP. With V trimmed by 2 bases and J by 5 bases, 5 bases remained unmatched. The CDR3 is 15 residues long. CDR3 sequence: CASGLSDRGWETQYF. The CDR3 nucleotides are TGTGCTAGTGGTTTGTCGGACAGGGGGTGGGAGACCCAGTACTTC.

The chain uses TRBV4-2 and TRBJ2-5; D may be TRBD2 (6 bases). The CDR3 has 14 amino acids. CDR1 is LGHNA and CDR2 is YNFKEQ in the germline V gene. V lost 3 bases and J 2 bases, leaving 10 bases between the germline ends. The CDR3 DNA is TGTGCCAGCAGCCAGGCGGGGAAACAAGAGACCCAGTACTTC. It is translated as CASSQAGKQETQYF.

This chain joins TRBV5-1 and TRBJ1-6; TRBD1 agrees at 7 bases. The germline V gene encodes CDR1 SGHRS and CDR2 YFSETQ. CDR3 length: 15 residues. J gave up 6 bases and V 4 bases, and 7 bases lay outside the gene matches. The CDR3 reads CASSARDSSNSPLHF. For the CDR3, the DNA is TGCGCCAGCAGCGCGAGGGACAGCTCTAATTCACCCCTCCACTTT.

The genes are TRBV9 and TRBJ1-6, with 7 positions matching TRBD1. From germline, CDR1 is SGDLS and CDR2 YYNGEE. This CDR3 has 13 amino acids. The V and J ends lost 4 bases and 8 bases, in that order; junction bases with no gene match: 3. The CDR3 sequence is CASSIGTDSPLHF. The CDR3 nucleotides are TGTGCCAGCAGCATAGGGACAGATTCACCCCTCCACTTT.

The CDR3 loop is CASSEELGGTEAFF. CDR3 coding DNA: TGTGCCAGCAGTGAAGAACTCGGGGGGACTGAAGCTTTCTTT. The rearrangement links TRBV2 to TRBJ1-1; D possibly corresponds to TRBD1 (5 bases). V lost 1 base and J lost 5, with 11 bases in between. Germline CDR1 SNHLY, CDR2 FYNNEI. The CDR3 has 14 residues.

V gene TRBV6-5 combines with J gene TRBJ2-7; TRBD1 matches at 8 bases. This CDR3 is built from 13 residues. V was clipped by 8 bases and J by 6 bases; unmatched bases: 9. The germline CDR1 and CDR2 sequences are MNHEY and SVGAGI. As DNA, the CDR3 is TGTGCCAGCTGCTCGACAGGGGTTGGCGAGCAGTACTTC. Encoded protein: CASCSTGVGEQYF.

A few counts support this clone. The chain carries TRBV27 and TRBJ2-3; D perhaps matches TRBD2 (6 bases). Germline CDR1 and CDR2: MNHEY and SMNVEV (reference sequence). The V and J ends lost 6 bases and 7 bases respectively, with 11 bases between them. CDR3 length: 12 residues. The CDR3 reads CASRRLGYTQYF. The CDR3 region has the DNA TGTGCCAGCAGGCGACTAGGATATACGCAGTATTTT.

This chain joins TRBV18 and TRBJ1-6; possible D gene TRBD1, 5 bases. The germline V gene has CDR1 KGHSH and CDR2 LQKENI. CDR3 length: 16 residues. V was cut by 3 bases and J by 4 bases, with 13 bases left in between. DNA of the CDR3: TGTGCCAGCTCACCCTCGGCGGGGGTGTATAATTCACCCCTCCACTTT. This codes for CASSPSAGVYNSPLHF.

The CDR3 protein is CAWTQGNYGYTF. The CDR3, as DNA: TGTGCCTGGACCCAGGGCAACTATGGCTACACCTTC. The chain has TRBV30 and TRBJ1-2, with TRBD1 as a possible D gene (5 bases). CDR1 GTSNPN and CDR2 SVGIG come from the germline V gene (reference sequence). This CDR3 comprises 12 residues. Trimming cost V 4 bases and J 2 bases, with 8 bases left between them. Filled out from reference TRBV30 and TRBJ1-2, the complete variable domain reads SQTIHQWPATLVQPVGSPLSLECTVEGTSNPNLYWYRQAAGRGLQLLFYSVGIGQISSEVPQNLSASRPQDRQFILSSKKLLLSDSGFYLCAWTQGNYGYTFGSGTRLTVV.

CDR3 in amino acids: CAISGGASNEQFF. CDR3 sequence (DNA): TGTGCCATCAGCGGGGGGGCCTCCAATGAGCAGTTCTTC. This chain joins TRBV10-3 and TRBJ2-1, with 8 bases lining up with TRBD2. Germline V gene data show CDR1 as ENHRY and CDR2 as SYGVKD. The length of the CDR3 is 13 residues. J was trimmed by 6 bases and V by 6 bases; bases with no gene match: 4.

The rearrangement uses TRBV28 and TRBJ2-5; TRBD1 is a possible D gene (6 bases). Trimming pared 5 bases from V and 4 bases from J, leaving 20 bases between. Germline-derived CDR1 and CDR2 are MDHEN and SYDVKM. The CDR3 has 16 amino acids. The CDR3 nucleotides read TGTGCCAGCAGTCCCCAGACAGCCCAAGGGGGAGAGACCCAGTACTTC. This codes for CASSPQTAQGGETQYF.

The rearrangement links TRBV9 to TRBJ2-3; D is possibly TRBD2 (6 bases). Trimming removed 0 bases from V and 0 bases from J, with 11 bases in between. Germline assignment: CDR1 SGDLS and CDR2 YYNGEE. The CDR3 spans 16 residues. The CDR3 region is CASSVGFGGSTDTQYF. DNA for the CDR3: TGTGCCAGCAGCGTAGGTTTCGGGGGTAGCACAGATACGCAGTATTTT.

A single count supports this clone. The V gene is TRBV3-1 (or the pseudogene TRBV3-2), the J gene TRBJ2-1; 7 bases line up with TRBD2. This CDR3 is 15 amino acids long. Germline-derived CDR1 and CDR2 are LGHDT and YNNKEL (reference sequence). Trimming at V came to 0 bases and at J to 7 bases, leaving 6 bases not matched to a gene. The CDR3 protein is CASSQDLGAGNEQFF. The CDR3 DNA reads TGTGCCAGCAGCCAAGATTTGGGAGCGGGAAATGAGCAGTTCTTC.

The chain uses TRBV7-6 and TRBJ2-1; maybe TRBD1 (6 bases). CDR1 SGHVS and CDR2 FNYEAQ come from the germline V gene. Trimming shortened V by 4 bases and J by 4 bases, and 11 bases separated the two germline ends. The CDR3 length is 14 residues. DNA for the CDR3: TGTGCCAGCAGCTCTGACCAGGGGTACAATGAGCAGTTCTTC. Translation gives CASSSDQGYNEQFF.

This chain connects TRBV19 to TRBJ2-5; TRBD2 matches 12 bases. J gave up 2 bases and V 6 bases, and 4 bases lay outside the gene matches. Germline assignment: CDR1 LNHDA and CDR2 SQIVND (reference sequence). The CDR3 has 15 residues. CDR3 amino acids: CASRRTSGAQETQYF. As DNA, the CDR3 is TGTGCCAGTAGACGGACTAGCGGGGCTCAAGAGACCCAGTACTTC.

The chain recombines TRBV4-1 with TRBJ1-6, with a possible D match to TRBD1 (5 bases). The CDR3 sequence is 15 residues long. From germline, CDR1 is MGHRA and CDR2 YSYEKL. V shed 0 bases and J shed 10 bases, with 13 bases lying between them. Here the CDR3 DNA reads TGCGCCAGCAGCCAAGACGTAGCAGGGAAGTCACCCCTCCACTTT. Translating it yields CASSQDVAGKSPLHF.

J is TRBJ1-4 and V is TRBV28; D is undetermined. This CDR3 is built from 13 residues. CDR1 is MDHEN, CDR2 SYDVKM, per germline. The V gene lost 11 bases and the J gene lost 5 bases, with 15 bases spanning the gap. CDR3 protein: CASRRAENEKLFF. The DNA of the CDR3 is TGTGCCTCGAGGCGGGCGGAGAATGAAAAACTGTTTTTT.

This rearrangement joins TRBV7-6 to TRBJ2-1, with 9 bases identical to TRBD1. The J segment lost 2 bases and the V segment lost 5 bases, leaving 7 bases of the junction unmatched. CDR1 is SGHVS and CDR2 is FNYEAQ in the germline V gene. This CDR3 is 16 amino acids long. CDR3 coding DNA: TGTGCCAGCAGCCCTTCGACAGGGGGTCCCTACAATGAGCAGTTCTTC. Translation: CASSPSTGGPYNEQFF.

Details on this clone: This CDR3 is also generated by other DNA sequences in the sample. The CDR3 loop is CASSMTGNTEAFF. CDR3 bases: TGTGCCAGTAGTATGACAGGGAACACTGAAGCTTTCTTT. The chain uses TRBV19 and TRBJ1-1; D perhaps matches TRBD1 (6 bases). Per germline, CDR1 LNHDA and CDR2 SQIVND (reference sequence). Trimming removed 3 bases from V and 1 base from J, with 6 bases in between. There are 13 residues in the CDR3.